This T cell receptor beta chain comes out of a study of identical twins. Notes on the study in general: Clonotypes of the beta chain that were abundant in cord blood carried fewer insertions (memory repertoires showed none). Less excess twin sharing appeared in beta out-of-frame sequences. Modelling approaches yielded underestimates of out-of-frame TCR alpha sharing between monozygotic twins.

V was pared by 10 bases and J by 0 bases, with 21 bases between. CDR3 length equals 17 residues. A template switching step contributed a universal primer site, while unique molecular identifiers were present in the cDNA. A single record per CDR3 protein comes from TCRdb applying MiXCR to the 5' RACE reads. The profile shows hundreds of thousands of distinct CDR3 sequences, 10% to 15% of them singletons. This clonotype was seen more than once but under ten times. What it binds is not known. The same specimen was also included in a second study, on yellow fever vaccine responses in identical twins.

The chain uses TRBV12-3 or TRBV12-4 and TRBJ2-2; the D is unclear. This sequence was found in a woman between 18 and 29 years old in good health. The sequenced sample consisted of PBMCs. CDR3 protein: CATKFPPGRSNTGELFF. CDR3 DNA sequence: TGTGCCACCAAATTTCCCCCCGGCAGATCGAACACCGGGGAGCTGTTTTTT.